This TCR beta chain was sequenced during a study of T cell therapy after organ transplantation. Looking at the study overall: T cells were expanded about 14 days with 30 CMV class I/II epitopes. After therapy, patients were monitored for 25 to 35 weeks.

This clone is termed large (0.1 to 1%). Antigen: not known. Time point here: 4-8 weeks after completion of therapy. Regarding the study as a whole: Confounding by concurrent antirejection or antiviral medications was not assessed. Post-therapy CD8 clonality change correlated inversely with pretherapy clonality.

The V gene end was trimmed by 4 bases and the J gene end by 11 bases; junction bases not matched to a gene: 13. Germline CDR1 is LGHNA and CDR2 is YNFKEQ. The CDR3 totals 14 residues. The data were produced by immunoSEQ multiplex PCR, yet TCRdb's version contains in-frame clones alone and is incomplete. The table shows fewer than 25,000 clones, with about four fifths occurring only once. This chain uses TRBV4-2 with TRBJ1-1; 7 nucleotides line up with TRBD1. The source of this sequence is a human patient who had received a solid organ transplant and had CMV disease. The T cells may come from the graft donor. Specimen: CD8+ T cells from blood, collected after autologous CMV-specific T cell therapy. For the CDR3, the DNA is TGTGCCAGCAGCCGAGTCGACAGGGCCGGGGAGGCTTTCTTT. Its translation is CASSRVDRAGEAFF.